A selection of T cell receptor beta chains follows, all from one sample in a study of blood T cell repertoires in COVID-19. Sequencing was performed with immunoSEQ multiplex PCR; in TCRdb, only in-frame clones are kept and a portion is missing. The sample has more than 90,000 clones, roughly nine tenths seen once; the top ten hold over 7%. Sequenced: peripheral blood. Receptor source: a human donor in a cohort sampled during active COVID-19. Both conserved end residues are part of each CDR3. Fields, in order: clone size, D gene, CDR3 length, V gene, J gene, CDR3 protein, CDR3 DNA. A D gene is named only where the DNA matches it firmly. Where a row states a size, it is once, few, many or the class of an expanded clone; other rows omit it.

.	TRBD1	16	TRBV24-1	TRBJ1-5	CATSDSDRAGDQPQHF	TGTGCCACCAGTGATTCTGACAGGGCTGGAGATCAGCCCCAGCATTTT
.	TRBD2	18	TRBV5-4	TRBJ2-3	CASSRGTSGRAQTDTQYF	TGTGCCAGCAGCCGCGGGACTAGCGGGAGGGCCCAGACAGATACGCAGTATTTT
.	.	13	TRBV29-1	TRBJ2-1	CSVEQRSWGEQFF	TGCAGCGTCGAACAAAGGAGTTGGGGCGAGCAGTTCTTC
.	TRBD2	15	TRBV6-5	TRBJ2-3	CASKESGGFTDTQYF	TGTGCCAGCAAGGAGAGCGGGGGTTTCACAGATACGCAGTATTTT
once	TRBD1	15	TRBV7-2	TRBJ1-1	CASSLAGTGNTEAFF	TGTGCCAGCAGCTTAGCGGGGACAGGGAACACTGAAGCTTTCTTT
once	.	17	TRBV15	TRBJ1-2	CATSSPDASGGNYGYTF	TGTGCCACCAGCAGCCCCGACGCGTCGGGTGGGAACTATGGCTACACCTTC
.	.	16	TRBV13	TRBJ2-4	CASSLYAGRSKNIQYF	TGTGCCAGCAGCTTATATGCGGGGAGGTCCAAAAACATTCAGTACTTC
.	TRBD1	14	TRBV5-5	TRBJ1-1	CASSWGQGAGEAFF	TGTGCCAGCAGCTGGGGACAGGGGGCCGGTGAAGCTTTCTTT
.	.	15	TRBV29-1	TRBJ1-5	CSVVTTGGSNQPQHF	TGCAGCGTTGTAACGACGGGTGGAAGCAATCAGCCCCAGCATTTT
.	TRBD2	16	TRBV3-1/TRBV3-2	TRBJ2-5	CASSQGTGGPRETQYF	TGTGCCAGCAGCCAAGGAACGGGGGGGCCACGGGAGACCCAGTACTTC
.	.	15	TRBV30	TRBJ1-5	CAWSVNLYSNQPQHF	TGTGCCTGGAGTGTAAACCTCTATAGCAATCAGCCCCAGCATTTT
.	.	13	TRBV7-9	TRBJ2-2	CARADGSTGELFF	TGTGCCAGGGCCGACGGGAGCACCGGGGAGCTGTTTTTT
few	TRBD1	15	TRBV19	TRBJ1-2	CASSTRQGVVYGYTF	TGTGCCAGTAGTACCCGACAGGGGGTGGTCTATGGCTACACCTTC
.	.	12	TRBV18	TRBJ2-5	CASSPESGTQYF	TGTGCCAGCTCACCCGAGAGTGGGACCCAGTACTTC
.	.	15	TRBV21-1	TRBJ2-1	CASSQGQGGYNEQFF	TGTGCCAGCAGCCAAGGACAGGGGGGCTACAATGAGCAGTTCTTC
once	TRBD2	15	TRBV3-1/TRBV3-2	TRBJ2-3	CASSPLAVSTDTQYF	TGTGCCAGCAGCCCCCTAGCGGTTAGCACAGATACGCAGTATTTT
.	TRBD1	15	TRBV6-5	TRBJ1-1	CASSRPGGMNTEAFF	TGTGCCAGCAGTCGTCCAGGGGGTATGAACACTGAAGCTTTCTTT
.	.	17	TRBV4-1	TRBJ2-7	CASSQARDSSRPYEQYF	TGCGCCAGCAGCCAAGCCAGGGACTCATCAAGGCCTTACGAGCAGTACTTC
.	.	16	TRBV27	TRBJ2-3	CASSLHGQVGTDTQYF	TGTGCCAGCAGTTTACACGGTCAGGTGGGCACAGATACGCAGTATTTT
.	TRBD1	14	TRBV6-5	TRBJ2-7	CASSYGTGPYEQYF	TGTGCCAGCAGTTACGGGACAGGGCCCTACGAGCAGTACTTC
.	TRBD1	12	TRBV28	TRBJ2-7	CASGEGAGEQYF	TGTGCGAGCGGAGAGGGGGCGGGTGAGCAGTACTTC
medium-sized	TRBD1	16	TRBV24-1	TRBJ1-6	CATSDPRQGASSPLHF	TGTGCCACCAGTGACCCAAGACAGGGGGCCAGTTCACCCCTCCACTTT
.	.	15	TRBV6-1	TRBJ1-6	CASSEVRGANSPLHF	TGTGCCAGCAGTGAAGTCAGGGGTGCTAATTCACCCCTCCACTTT
.	.	15	TRBV6-4	TRBJ2-1	CASSEVAARWNEQFF	TGTGCCAGCAGTGAAGTAGCCGCCCGGTGGAATGAGCAGTTCTTC
once	.	16	TRBV27	TRBJ1-6	CASSLLLGGANSPLHF	TGTGCCAGCAGTTTATTATTGGGGGGGGCGAATTCACCCCTCCACTTT
.	.	14	TRBV28	TRBJ1-1	CASSLTGFTTEAFF	TGTGCCAGCAGTCTAACAGGGTTTACGACTGAAGCTTTCTTT
.	.	15	TRBV7-3	TRBJ2-1	CASSLTDTLYNEQFF	TGTGCCAGCAGCTTGACAGATACTCTCTACAATGAGCAGTTCTTC
.	.	15	TRBV7-2	TRBJ2-7	CASSSGLPNSYEQYF	TGTGCCAGCAGTTCGGGACTCCCAAATTCCTACGAGCAGTACTTC
.	.	12	TRBV3-1/TRBV3-2	TRBJ1-2	CASSQEYRVYTF	TGTGCCAGCAGCCAAGAATACAGGGTCTACACCTTC
.	TRBD1	15	TRBV11-2	TRBJ1-4	CASSFRGTGNEKLFF	TGTGCCAGCAGCTTTCGCGGGACAGGGAATGAAAAACTGTTTTTT
.	TRBD1	14	TRBV11-2	TRBJ1-2	CASSLGGRGYGYTF	TGTGCCAGCAGCTTAGGCGGCAGGGGGTATGGCTACACCTTC
few	TRBD2	16	TRBV7-3	TRBJ2-3	CASSLGLAGGTDTQYF	TGTGCCAGCAGCTTGGGACTAGCGGGGGGCACAGATACGCAGTATTTT
.	.	15	TRBV19	TRBJ1-5	CASSIETAIGQPQHF	TGTGCCAGTAGTATTGAGACAGCGATTGGGCAGCCCCAGCATTTT
.	TRBD1	15	TRBV11-2	TRBJ2-6	CASSFQGAGANVLTF	TGTGCCAGCAGCTTCCAGGGGGCTGGGGCCAACGTCCTGACTTTC
once	TRBD2	17	TRBV7-6	TRBJ2-1	CASSPRTSGTSYNEQFF	TGTGCCAGCAGCCCACGGACTAGCGGGACTTCCTACAATGAGCAGTTCTTC
.	TRBD1	15	TRBV24-1	TRBJ2-1	CATASPTGAYNEQFF	TGTGCCACCGCCTCCCCGACAGGGGCGTACAATGAGCAGTTCTTC
.	TRBD1	15	TRBV19	TRBJ2-5	CASSSDRVPQETQYF	TGTGCCAGTAGTTCCGACAGGGTTCCTCAAGAGACCCAGTACTTC
.	.	17	TRBV14	TRBJ2-5	CASSQGYLTRYQETQYF	TGTGCCAGCAGCCAAGGGTATTTGACACGGTACCAAGAGACCCAGTACTTC
once	.	15	TRBV7-3	TRBJ1-3	CASSLDGSSGNTIYF	TGTGCCAGCAGCTTAGACGGGAGCTCTGGAAACACCATATATTTT
once	TRBD2	16	TRBV3-1/TRBV3-2	TRBJ2-1	CASSQDGNSGRGEQFF	TGTGCCAGCAGCCAAGATGGAAATAGCGGGAGAGGTGAGCAGTTCTTC
.	.	13	TRBV3-1/TRBV3-2	TRBJ1-4	CASSQDFNEKLFF	TGTGCCAGCAGCCAGGACTTTAATGAAAAACTGTTTTTT
few	TRBD2	15	TRBV10-1	TRBJ2-7	CASSDNGRGIYEQYF	TGCGCCAGCAGTGATAACGGGAGGGGGATCTACGAGCAGTACTTC
.	TRBD1	14	TRBV13	TRBJ2-7	CASSLDRGPYEQYF	TGTGCCAGCAGCTTAGACAGGGGGCCCTACGAGCAGTACTTC
.	TRBD1	19	TRBV28	TRBJ1-1	CASSSLPSGTAWKNTEAFF	TGTGCCAGCAGTTCCTTACCGTCAGGGACAGCCTGGAAGAACACTGAAGCTTTCTTT
once	.	13	TRBV27	TRBJ2-7	CASSLVYSYEQYF	TGTGCCAGCAGTTTAGTTTACTCCTACGAGCAGTACTTC
few	.	15	TRBV5-1	TRBJ2-2	CASSLAGGPGGELFF	TGCGCCAGCAGCTTGGCCGGGGGTCCAGGCGGGGAGCTGTTTTTT
few	.	13	TRBV29-1	TRBJ1-4	CSVEGGPNEKLFF	TGCAGCGTTGAAGGCGGGCCTAATGAAAAACTGTTTTTT
.	TRBD1	13	TRBV2	TRBJ1-2	CASSLDRVRGYTF	TGTGCCAGCAGTCTAGACAGGGTCAGAGGCTACACCTTC
.	TRBD1	15	TRBV19	TRBJ2-7	CASSIVGGTGYEQYF	TGTGCCAGTAGTATAGTAGGCGGGACAGGCTACGAGCAGTACTTC
.	.	15	TRBV6-5	TRBJ2-3	CASRPQEGSTDTQYF	TGTGCCAGCAGGCCCCAGGAGGGTAGCACAGATACGCAGTATTTT
.	.	15	TRBV6-5	TRBJ2-6	CASTPGGSGANVLTF	TGTGCCAGCACCCCCGGCGGCTCTGGGGCCAACGTCCTGACTTTC
.	.	12	TRBV3-1/TRBV3-2	TRBJ2-7	CASSSLTYEQYF	TGTGCCAGCAGCTCCTTAACCTACGAGCAGTACTTC
.	.	16	TRBV11-3	TRBJ2-4	CASSPEGGAGLGIQYF	TGTGCCAGCAGCCCAGAGGGGGGGGCAGGGCTAGGCATTCAGTACTTC
.	.	14	TRBV7-9	TRBJ1-1	CASSLGGARAEAFF	TGTGCCAGCAGCTTAGGAGGTGCCAGGGCTGAAGCTTTCTTT
.	.	15	TRBV7-3	TRBJ2-5	CASSSSGRGAETQYF	TGTGCCAGCAGCTCCTCCGGACGGGGGGCGGAGACCCAGTACTTC
.	TRBD2	16	TRBV2	TRBJ2-3	CASSVSGRASTDTQYF	TGTGCCAGCAGTGTATCCGGGAGGGCCAGTACAGATACGCAGTATTTT
.	TRBD1	14	TRBV6-1	TRBJ2-7	CASSDETGVYEQYF	TGTGCCAGCAGTGATGAGACAGGGGTCTACGAGCAGTACTTC